Listed below are T cell receptor beta chains from one sample, sequenced in a study of tumor-infiltrating lymphocytes in primary liver carcinoma. TCRdb recomputed calls from the multiplex PCR reads with MiXCR, one row per CDR3 protein. Of 100,000 or so distinct CDR3 sequences listed, over 55% are singletons. Sequenced: liver tumor tissue from sampling region 5. The receptors here all came from an older woman with primary liver carcinoma and hepatitis B virus infection. The CDR3 runs from the conserved cysteine through the conserved F or W. D genes are given only for firm matches. Part of the rows lack a size; the others show once, few, many or a class for expanded clones.

NA	TRBV6-5	TRBJ2-7	NA	TGTGCCAGCAGTTCCCGGTCGACGGACCACAAGCAGTACTTC	CASSSRSTDHKQYF
once	TRBV13	TRBJ1-5	NA	TGTGCCAGCGGCCTTTACAATCAGCCCCAGCATTTT	CASGLYNQPQHF
NA	TRBV11-2	TRBJ2-7	NA	TGTGCCAGCAGCTCCCTCCTGGAACAGATTTACGAGCAGTACTTC	CASSSLLEQIYEQYF
NA	TRBV6-1	TRBJ2-3	TRBD2	TGTGCCACCAGTGAGATCCTAGCGGGGGGCTCAGACACGCAGTATTTT	CATSEILAGGSDTQYF
NA	TRBV24-1	TRBJ2-7	NA	TGTGCCACCAGTGATTCTCCCGGGACTTTAACCTACGAGCAGTACTTC	CATSDSPGTLTYEQYF
many	TRBV30	TRBJ2-5	NA	TGTGCCTGGAGCCCGACCATTTACAGGGTAGGAGAGACCCAGTACTTC	CAWSPTIYRVGETQYF
NA	TRBV6-1	TRBJ2-7	TRBD2	TGTGCCAGCAATAAGCGGGAGGACCGCGAGCAGCACTTC	CASNKREDREQHF
many	TRBV4-1	TRBJ2-7	TRBD2	TGCGCCAGCAGCCGAGTCAGGCGGACTAGCGGAGCCACCTACGAGCAGTACTTC	CASSRVRRTSGATYEQYF
many	TRBV4-2	TRBJ2-7	TRBD2	TGTGCCAGCAGCCCCTCGGTCGGCGGGAGGAAACCGGCTTCCCTCCACGAGCAGTACTTC	CASSPSVGGRKPASLHEQYF
NA	TRBV10-3	TRBJ2-3	NA	TGTGTCATCAATTTACCGGGGACAAGCACAGATACGCAGTATTTT	CVINLPGTSTDTQYF
NA	TRBV11-2	TRBJ2-6	NA	TGTGCCAGCTTGACAATAACCGGGGCCAACGTCCTGACTTTC	CASLTITGANVLTF
NA	TRBV28	TRBJ1-2	TRBD1	TGTGTCAGCAGTTTACGCTCAGTCGGACAGGGCATTTATGGCTACACCTTC	CVSSLRSVGQGIYGYTF
NA	TRBV28	TRBJ1-3	NA	TGTGCCAGCAGCCAGCCTGGGATGAACTCTGGAAACACCATATATTTT	CASSQPGMNSGNTIYF
once	TRBV5-4	TRBJ2-5	TRBD2	TGTGCCAGCAGCCTCAGGACTAGCGGGAATTATGAGACCCACTACTTC	CASSLRTSGNYETHYF
once	TRBV6-1	TRBJ2-1	NA	TGTACCAGCAGAAACAGGTCCCTCTACAATGAACAGTTCTTC	CTSRNRSLYNEQFF
NA	TRBV11-2	TRBJ2-1	TRBD2	TGTGCCAGCAGCCCCTATCTAGCGGGAACCCACAATGAGCAGTTCTTC	CASSPYLAGTHNEQFF
NA	TRBV28	TRBJ2-7	NA	TGTGCCAGCATACTCCCCGGAGGGCACGAGCAGTACTTC	CASILPGGHEQYF
many	TRBV29-1	TRBJ2-1	NA	TGCAGCCCCAACAATGAGCAGTTCTTC	CSPNNEQFF
NA	TRBV5-1	TRBJ1-4	NA	TGCGCCAGCAGCTTAGAGCCGGCTAATGAAAAACTGTTTTTT	CASSLEPANEKLFF
many	TRBV6-1	TRBJ2-5	NA	TGTGCCAGCAGCATACAAGAGACCCAGTACTTC	CASSIQETQYF
NA	TRBV11-2	TRBJ2-1	TRBD1	TGTACCAGCAGCTTGACAGGGTTAAATGTGCAGTTCTTC	CTSSLTGLNVQFF
many	TRBV6-1	TRBJ2-7	TRBD1	TGTGCCAGCAGTGAAGAGGAAGCAGGGGGAAACGAGCAGTACTTC	CASSEEEAGGNEQYF
NA	TRBV25-1	TRBJ2-2	NA	TGTGACAGCAGGGGCACCGGGGAGCTGTTTTTT	CDSRGTGELFF
NA	TRBV11-3	TRBJ2-5	TRBD1	TGTGCCAGCAGCGACGGACAGGGGGGACTGGCGGGCCTAGAGACCCAGTACTTC	CASSDGQGGLAGLETQYF
NA	TRBV12-3/TRBV12-4	TRBJ2-7	NA	TGCGCCAGCAGTGGGCCCGCCATTGGTCGTGACGGGCAGTACTTC	CASSGPAIGRDGQYF
NA	TRBV6-5	TRBJ1-3	NA	TGTGCCAGCACCTCAACAGGATCCTCTGGAAACACCATATATTTT	CASTSTGSSGNTIYF
NA	TRBV5-5	TRBJ2-7	NA	TGTGCCAGCAGCTACCCAGGTGGACCCTACGAGCAGTACTTC	CASSYPGGPYEQYF
many	TRBV4-1	TRBJ2-7	TRBD2	TGCGCCAGCAGCCAAGATGGCGGGGGGCGCGACGAGCAGTACTTC	CASSQDGGGRDEQYF
NA	TRBV12-3/TRBV12-4	TRBJ1-5	NA	TGTGCCAGCACAATAGGTGGCATCGGTCAGCTCCAGCATTTT	CASTIGGIGQLQHF
many	TRBV6-5	TRBJ1-2	NA	TGTGCCAGCAGTTTGGGACGGAACTATGGCTACACCTTC	CASSLGRNYGYTF
NA	TRBV28	TRBJ1-1	NA	TGTGCCAGCAGTTGCGAGGGTTACACTGAAGCTTTCTTT	CASSCEGYTEAFF
NA	TRBV6-2/TRBV6-3	TRBJ2-1	NA	TGTGCCAGGAGCTGGTCAGCGGCAAATGAGCAGTTCTTC	CARSWSAANEQFF
once	TRBV7-9	TRBJ1-4	NA	TGTGCCACCAGCGTTACAGGGCGCACGGGTGAAAAACTGTTTTTT	CATSVTGRTGEKLFF
NA	TRBV7-9	TRBJ1-2	NA	TGTGCCAGTAGCCGATCCATGTTCCGGGGTGGCTATGGCTACACCTTC	CASSRSMFRGGYGYTF
NA	TRBV12-3/TRBV12-4	TRBJ2-7	TRBD1	TGTACCAACAGCCGCGACAGGGCTCGCTCCTACGAGCAGTACTTC	CTNSRDRARSYEQYF
NA	TRBV10-3	TRBJ2-3	NA	TGTGCCATCAGTGAGTCCCGCTTGCAAGCGAAACGAGATACACAGTATTTT	CAISESRLQAKRDTQYF
NA	TRBV11-1	TRBJ2-3	TRBD2	TGTGCCAGCAGCTTAAGGCAACCTGTGGGAGGGTCTCACTTT	CASSLRQPVGGSHF
NA	TRBV4-1	TRBJ1-2	NA	TGCTCCAGCAGCCCCCTGACGGGACTTAACTATGGCTACACCTTC	CSSSPLTGLNYGYTF
NA	TRBV28	TRBJ2-7	TRBD2	TGTGCCAGCAGTTCGTACCCGGGACTAGCGGCTGAATCCTTC	CASSSYPGLAAESF
many	TRBV28	TRBJ2-7	NA	TGTGCCAGCAGCATCCGAGGGGGTCGCAAAATCTTCGGGCAGTACTTC	CASSIRGGRKIFGQYF
NA	TRBV4-1	TRBJ2-1	TRBD1	TGCGCCAGCTGCCAAGCAGACAGGGGGCTGAATGAGCAGTTCTTC	CASCQADRGLNEQFF
many	TRBV14	TRBJ1-1	NA	TGTGCCAGCAGCCAAGTGGGAGTAGCGTTAGCTTTCTTT	CASSQVGVALAFF
NA	TRBV12-3/TRBV12-4	TRBJ2-2	TRBD2	TGTGCCGACAGACCGGGACTAGCGGGAGGGAACACCGGGGAGCTGTTTTTT	CADRPGLAGGNTGELFF
NA	TRBV29-1	TRBJ2-1	TRBD1	TGTAACGTCGAACAGGGGTACGTGGGTGAGCAGTTCTTC	CNVEQGYVGEQFF
NA	TRBV6-5	TRBJ1-4	NA	TGTGCCGGCACCGGGACTGCGGAAAAACTGTATTTT	CAGTGTAEKLYF
NA	TRBV5-1	TRBJ2-7	TRBD2	TGCGCCATCAGCTCTCACTTGGGCGGGAGCTCCTACGAGCAATACTTC	CAISSHLGGSSYEQYF
NA	TRBV11-2	TRBJ2-1	NA	TGTGCCAGCAGCTTAGTAATGTCCGCACCCTCCTACAATGAGCAGTCCTTC	CASSLVMSAPSYNEQSF
few	TRBV28	TRBJ2-1	NA	TGTGCCAGCTACTCCCTAGACTCGCGACGTGGCAATGAGCAGTTCTTC	CASYSLDSRRGNEQFF